The following is a T cell receptor beta chain sequence with its context. Its cognate antigen has yet to be identified. No base-level quality is on record; no much larger clone is a single base apart. This sample was included in a study of CD8+CD57+ T cells in acquired aplastic anemia (dated by TCRdb to 2017 to 2018). A note on the overall study: Extracted DNA from sorted CD4+ and CD8+ cells averaged around 3.3 ug, ranging from roughly 0.17 to 27.4 ug. Healthy donor samples averaged about 10 million reads for CD4+ and fewer than 12 million for CD8+ cells. The paper's findings and limits, for the study overall: Between patients and healthy controls, no significant difference in CD8+ Simpson's diversity was found (P=0.060). Around 27 CD8+ CDR3 sequences were found to be shared between patients and controls, but these sequences appeared to be highly expressed in patients and within the immunodominant clones of the patients.

V gives up 6 bases and J gives up 3 bases, and the segment between their germline ends measures 8 bases. The germline V gene yields SGHVS for CDR1 and FQNEAQ for CDR2. Inclusive of the bounding cysteine and phenylalanine, the CDR3 is 12 residues long. Of all the DNA, just the CDR3 is kept, 36 bases in frame from base 1. Genomic DNA was used as template for profiling of TCR beta VDJ combinations and CDR3 sequences. TCR repertoire sequencing was run on an Illumina HiSeq 2000. The authors' analysis ran thus. Repertoires were assessed using TRBV/TRBJ rearrangement plots, CDR3 size and DJ length profiles, and Simpson's diversity index. The most abundant DNA sequence in the deep sequencing data was defined as the immunodominant clone. CDR3 amino acid sequences were screened for sharing across subjects and compared with published repertoires and the VDJdb database. TCRdb handled the public reads itself, with Q25 trimming in fastp and clone calling in MiXCR, and kept productive beta chains. Under each unique CDR3 protein, matching rows form one entry showing the most common genes and DNA. TCRdb assigned the V and J calls; the authors' analysis was not used. The table for this sample lists 400,000 to 450,000 distinct CDR3 sequences; roughly 68% of them were counted only once. The ten most abundant clones make up under 4.5% of the sample.

In this study, sorted CD4+ and CD8+ T cells from the blood of healthy subjects and of severe aplastic anemia patients had their TCR repertoires deep-sequenced. Ficoll-Paque density gradient centrifugation was used to isolate peripheral blood mononuclear cells. Before DNA extraction, CD4+ and CD8+ T cells were sorted with FACS or magnetic beads. The rearranged chain carries TRBV7-8 and TRBJ2-5, with no reliable assignment of the D segment. The sequence came from a human donor in good health, serving as a control. The specimen sequenced was sorted CD4+, CD8+, or CD8+CD57+ T cells (not recorded which) from PBMCs. The nucleotides read TGTGCCAGCAGATGCCCCGAAGAGACCCAGTACTTC. The translation is CASRCPEETQYF.